This paragraph reports one T cell receptor beta chain. Antigen: not known. The entry originates in a study of CD8+ T cells in alopecia areata. Investigators sorted PBMCs to obtain both CD4+ and CD8+ T cells. Per the germline V gene, CDR1 is SNHLY and CDR2 is FYNNEI. V lost 6 bases and J lost 3, with 11 bases in between. CDR3 length: 13 amino acids. Study-level results: Scalp specimens additionally yield sequences from normal skin's resident alphabeta T cells.

Reverse transcription of extracted RNA yielded cDNA, which provided the sequencing template. Sequencing used immunoSEQ multiplex PCR; TCRdb keeps in-frame clones, though not all of them. The sample lists more than 100,000 clones, approximately 60% occurring once. The sample consisted of CD4+ T cells sorted from blood. The clonotype was recovered from a human donor in good health. The V gene is TRBV2, the J gene TRBJ2-5, with no clear D. CDR3 protein: CASSAPAEETQYF. The CDR3 DNA reads TGTGCCAGCAGCGCACCGGCGGAAGAGACCCAGTACTTC.